The subject of this entry is one T cell receptor beta chain. TCRdb re-called the 5' RACE reads through MiXCR, storing one row per CDR3 protein. Of about 350,000 distinct CDR3 sequences in the sample, around 14% are singletons; the top ten hold 20% to 25%. This sample was included in a study of T-cell memory formation after mild COVID-19. Overall study context: In these data, TCR clusters were largely donor specific.

This CDR3 contains 14 residues. The ends were cut back, 2 bases at V and 6 bases at J, with 13 bases in the middle. Germline V CDR1 and CDR2: SGHDN, FVKESK. The clonotype comes from a man younger than 35 who had mild COVID-19 (a few samples of this study predate the infection). Cell type and time point are not known. Sequencing used PBMCs or a T cell subset sorted from them (not recorded which). The chain is built from TRBV14 and TRBJ1-2; maybe TRBD1 (5 bases). The CDR3 here is CASSQSGGENGYTF. CDR3 bases: TGTGCCAGCAGCCAATCGGGGGGGGAAAATGGCTACACCTTC.